These 2 T cell receptor beta chains originate from one sample sequenced in a study of T cells after yellow fever vaccination (dated 2019 in TCRdb). In light of the paper, this sample's treatment or condition label describes: live attenuated yellow fever vaccine strain. The library came from 5' RACE. Sequenced on an Illumina HiSeq 2500. In-frame beta chains were kept once TCRdb had trimmed the public reads at Q25 with fastp and called clones with MiXCR. Rows merge per CDR3 protein into single entries with the most common DNA and genes. The sample table records about 550,000 distinct CDR3 sequences; less than 20% of these occur just once. 14% of the sample is in the top ten clones. The sample here was PBMCs, taken 15 days after the yellow fever booster vaccination. The receptors originated from a man in his thirties or forties who received the YFV17D yellow fever vaccine.

This clonotype turned up a few times. The chain joins TRBV5-5 to TRBJ1-1; D is undetermined. The V gene lost 4 bases and the J gene lost 0 bases, with 13 bases spanning the gap. The germline V gene encodes CDR1 SGHKS and CDR2 YYEKEE (reference sequence). The CDR3 is made up of 15 amino acids. The CDR3 DNA follows: TGTGCCAGCAGCCTTGGCGCAGGAATGAACACTGAAGCTTTCTTT. It encodes CASSLGAGMNTEAFF. Looking up the rest from reference TRBV5-5 and TRBJ1-1 gives the full variable domain: DAGVTQSPTHLIKTRGQQVTLRCSPISGHKSVSWYQQVLGQGPQFIFQYYEKEERGRGNFPDRFSARQFPNYSSELNVNALLLGDSALYLCASSLGAGMNTEAFFGQGTRLTVV.

Only a few counts were recorded for this clonotype. This chain uses TRBV19 with TRBJ2-7; D might be TRBD2 (6 bases). Trimming removed 5 bases at V and 2 bases at J, with 16 bases between. This CDR3 is built from 15 residues. Germline V gene sequence: CDR1 LNHDA, CDR2 SQIVND (reference sequence). The CDR3 loop is CASSPRAGRPYEQYF. CDR3 DNA sequence: TGTGCCAGTAGTCCTCGGGCCGGGAGACCCTACGAGCAGTACTTC.